A selection of T cell receptor beta chains follows, all from one sample in a study of T cell responses to AZD1222 COVID-19 vaccine. Clones were sequenced by immunoSEQ multiplex PCR, and TCRdb holds only the in-frame ones, with some missing. The sample includes 150,000 to 200,000 clones, 90% of them seen just once. Sequencing was performed on peripheral blood, taken 28 days after the second AZD1222 dose. Every receptor here comes from an adult who received the AZD1222 COVID-19 vaccine. CDR3s include the opening cysteine and the closing phenylalanine or tryptophan. Fields, in order: clone size, CDR3 length, V gene, D gene, J gene, CDR3 DNA, CDR3 protein. A D gene is named only where the DNA matches it firmly. Rows may omit the clone size; those that give it use once, few, many or a size class.

clone size: .
CDR3 length: 15
V gene: TRBV9
D gene: .
J gene: TRBJ1-1
CDR3 DNA: TGTGCCAGCAGCGCGGGGGACTTTTGGGGCACTGAAGCTTTCTTT
CDR3 protein: CASSAGDFWGTEAFF

clone size: .
CDR3 length: 17
V gene: TRBV28
D gene: TRBD1
J gene: TRBJ1-2
CDR3 DNA: TGTGCCAGCAGTCCCTCCCGACAGGGGGTGTTTGACTATGGCTACACCTTC
CDR3 protein: CASSPSRQGVFDYGYTF

clone size: once
CDR3 length: 12
V gene: TRBV6-1
D gene: TRBD2
J gene: TRBJ2-7
CDR3 DNA: TGTGCCAGCAGCCGGACTAGTACTAAGGCGTACTTC
CDR3 protein: CASSRTSTKAYF

clone size: .
CDR3 length: 14
V gene: TRBV6-6
D gene: TRBD1
J gene: TRBJ1-1
CDR3 DNA: TGTGCCAGCAGTTACGGGCAGGGGGGAACTGAAGCTTTCTTT
CDR3 protein: CASSYGQGGTEAFF

clone size: .
CDR3 length: 13
V gene: TRBV10-3
D gene: TRBD1
J gene: TRBJ2-7
CDR3 DNA: TGTGCCATCAGCAAGGACAGGGCCTACGAGCAGTACTTC
CDR3 protein: CAISKDRAYEQYF

clone size: .
CDR3 length: 14
V gene: TRBV10-3
D gene: TRBD2
J gene: TRBJ2-1
CDR3 DNA: TGTGCCATCAGTGTCGGCGGGAGCCTGAATGAGCAGTTCTTC
CDR3 protein: CAISVGGSLNEQFF

clone size: .
CDR3 length: 15
V gene: TRBV23-1
D gene: TRBD1
J gene: TRBJ2-7
CDR3 DNA: TGCGCCAGCAGTCCCCTCGGGACAGGGGGTTACGAGCAGTACTTC
CDR3 protein: CASSPLGTGGYEQYF

clone size: .
CDR3 length: 15
V gene: TRBV6-2/TRBV6-3
D gene: TRBD2
J gene: TRBJ2-5
CDR3 DNA: TGTGCCAGCAGTTACTCCGGGGGGGGATCGGAGACCCAGTACTTC
CDR3 protein: CASSYSGGGSETQYF

clone size: .
CDR3 length: 14
V gene: TRBV19
D gene: .
J gene: TRBJ1-2
CDR3 DNA: TGTGCCAGTAGTATAGCCGGCGGCTTTTATGGCTACACCTTC
CDR3 protein: CASSIAGGFYGYTF

clone size: few
CDR3 length: 15
V gene: TRBV5-1
D gene: TRBD1
J gene: TRBJ1-4
CDR3 DNA: TGCGCCAGCAGCTTGGAACAGGGGGGTAATGAAAAACTGTTTTTT
CDR3 protein: CASSLEQGGNEKLFF

clone size: .
CDR3 length: 18
V gene: TRBV11-2
D gene: .
J gene: TRBJ2-7
CDR3 DNA: TGTGCCAGCAGCTTAGTTCTCTACCGGGACATAATCTCCTACGAGCAGTACTTC
CDR3 protein: CASSLVLYRDIISYEQYF

clone size: .
CDR3 length: 16
V gene: TRBV30
D gene: .
J gene: TRBJ1-6
CDR3 DNA: TGTGCCTGGAGTGTACGGCGCACGGCCTATAATTCACCCCTCCACTTT
CDR3 protein: CAWSVRRTAYNSPLHF

clone size: .
CDR3 length: 13
V gene: TRBV18
D gene: .
J gene: TRBJ2-5
CDR3 DNA: TGTGCCAGCTCACCACCGACACAAGAGACCCAGTACTTC
CDR3 protein: CASSPPTQETQYF

clone size: .
CDR3 length: 16
V gene: TRBV28
D gene: .
J gene: TRBJ2-2
CDR3 DNA: TGTGCCAGCAGCAGTTTTGGCCGTGGCGGGACCGGGGAGCTGTTTTTT
CDR3 protein: CASSSFGRGGTGELFF

clone size: .
CDR3 length: 15
V gene: TRBV28
D gene: .
J gene: TRBJ1-1
CDR3 DNA: TGTGCCAGCAGTCTGGCGACCCTCAGAAACACTGAAGCTTTCTTT
CDR3 protein: CASSLATLRNTEAFF

clone size: .
CDR3 length: 14
V gene: TRBV11-3
D gene: .
J gene: TRBJ2-1
CDR3 DNA: TGTGCCAGCAGCTTAGGACTAGTCAATCCTCAGCAGTTCTTC
CDR3 protein: CASSLGLVNPQQFF

clone size: .
CDR3 length: 12
V gene: TRBV12-2
D gene: .
J gene: TRBJ2-1
CDR3 DNA: TGTGCAAGTCGCTCACCCGGGATTGGGGGGTTCTTC
CDR3 protein: CASRSPGIGGFF

clone size: .
CDR3 length: 17
V gene: TRBV9
D gene: .
J gene: TRBJ1-6
CDR3 DNA: TGTGCCAGCAGCGTAGCAGTAGGGACCACCTATAATTCACCCCTCCACTTT
CDR3 protein: CASSVAVGTTYNSPLHF

clone size: .
CDR3 length: 15
V gene: TRBV6-5
D gene: .
J gene: TRBJ1-3
CDR3 DNA: TGTGCCAGCAGTCGCAGCCTTTCGACCGGAAACACCATATATTTT
CDR3 protein: CASSRSLSTGNTIYF

clone size: .
CDR3 length: 17
V gene: TRBV5-4
D gene: TRBD1
J gene: TRBJ2-5
CDR3 DNA: TGTGCCAGCAGCTTGGCGCGCCAGGGGGCTCGCTTGAAGACCCAGTACTTC
CDR3 protein: CASSLARQGARLKTQYF

clone size: .
CDR3 length: 15
V gene: TRBV18
D gene: .
J gene: TRBJ2-1
CDR3 DNA: TGTGCCAGCTCGCAGACTAGTAGGACTGCCAATGAGCAGTTCTTC
CDR3 protein: CASSQTSRTANEQFF

clone size: .
CDR3 length: 14
V gene: TRBV6-2/TRBV6-3
D gene: TRBD1
J gene: TRBJ1-5
CDR3 DNA: TGTGCCAGCAGCCCGGGACAGTACTATCAGCCCCAGCATTTT
CDR3 protein: CASSPGQYYQPQHF

clone size: .
CDR3 length: 17
V gene: TRBV4-1
D gene: TRBD1
J gene: TRBJ2-1
CDR3 DNA: TGCGCCAGCAGCCAAGCTCCCGGTCAGTCAGGGGGCAATGAGCAGTTCTTC
CDR3 protein: CASSQAPGQSGGNEQFF

clone size: .
CDR3 length: 14
V gene: TRBV19
D gene: .
J gene: TRBJ1-5
CDR3 DNA: TGTGCCAGTAGCTACACTCAGGGAAATCAGCCCCAGCATTTT
CDR3 protein: CASSYTQGNQPQHF

clone size: .
CDR3 length: 15
V gene: TRBV5-4
D gene: TRBD1
J gene: TRBJ2-7
CDR3 DNA: TGTGCCAGCAGCTTGGCGGGACAGGGGGGCCACGAGCAGTACTTC
CDR3 protein: CASSLAGQGGHEQYF

clone size: .
CDR3 length: 17
V gene: TRBV28
D gene: TRBD1
J gene: TRBJ1-5
CDR3 DNA: TGTGCCAGCAGTACACCGGGACAGGGGGAAGGCAATCAGCCCCAGCATTTT
CDR3 protein: CASSTPGQGEGNQPQHF